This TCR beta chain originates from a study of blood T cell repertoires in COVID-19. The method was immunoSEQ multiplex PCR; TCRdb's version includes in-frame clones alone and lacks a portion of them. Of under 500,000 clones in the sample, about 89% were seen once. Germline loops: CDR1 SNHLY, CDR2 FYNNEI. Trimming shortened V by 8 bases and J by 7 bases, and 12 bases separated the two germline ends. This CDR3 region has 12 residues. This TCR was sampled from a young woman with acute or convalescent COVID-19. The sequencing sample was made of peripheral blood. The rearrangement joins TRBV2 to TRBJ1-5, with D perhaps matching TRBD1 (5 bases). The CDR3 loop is CASGAGGQPQHF. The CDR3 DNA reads TGTGCCAGCGGGGCGGGAGGCCAGCCCCAGCATTTT.